Following are 18 T cell receptor beta chains from one sample sequenced in a study of T-cell reconstitution after alpha-beta-depleted transplantation in children. Library preparation (for TCRbeta) was performed with unique molecular identifiers. MiXCR was run by TCRdb on the PCR reads, yielding one entry per CDR3 protein. The sample has about 540,000 distinct CDR3 sequences; approximately 30% are singletons. Material: PBMCs, obtained before TCRalphabeta/CD19-depleted stem cell transplant. These receptors originate from a boy younger than two with Wiskott-Aldrich syndrome, due to receive a stem cell transplant.

V gene TRBV5-1 combines with J gene TRBJ2-5; D may correspond to TRBD1 or TRBD2 (5 bases each). Germline V lookup: CDR1 SGHRS, CDR2 YFSETQ. CDR3 size: 13 residues. V lost 2 bases and J 5 bases, leaving 10 bases between the germline ends. CDR3 in DNA: TGCGCCAGCAGCTTACTAGAGGGGGAGACCCAGTACTTC. Translating gives CASSLLEGETQYF.

This clonotype was seen many times. The rearrangement joins TRBV27 to TRBJ2-1; TRBD2 is a possible D gene (5 bases). Germline CDR1 and CDR2: MNHEY and SMNVEV (reference sequence). The germline V and J ends were trimmed by 0 bases and 2 bases, with 8 bases remaining between them. This CDR3 has 15 amino acids. The CDR3 spells CASSLSGSPYNEQFF. The CDR3 DNA reads as TGTGCCAGCAGTTTATCGGGGAGCCCCTACAATGAGCAGTTCTTC.

The CDR3 DNA reads as TGTGCCAGCAGGGAAGACAGGGGGCGAACTGAAGCTTTCTTT. It codes for CASREDRGRTEAFF. The chain recombines TRBV12-3 or TRBV12-4 with TRBJ1-1, with TRBD1 matching over 10 bases. This CDR3 is 14 amino acids long. Trimming cost V 6 bases and J 5 bases; bases outside gene matches: 6.

The sample holds a few counts of this clonotype. This rearrangement joins TRBV20-1 to TRBJ1-1; the match to TRBD1 covers 8 bases. This CDR3 region has 15 residues. V shed 3 bases, J shed 0 bases, and the junction held 6 bases outside the gene matches. Per germline, CDR1 DFQATT and CDR2 SNEGSKA (reference sequence). The CDR3 region has the DNA TGCAGTGCTAGTCCAGGGACAGGAATGAACACTGAAGCTTTCTTT. Translated: CSASPGTGMNTEAFF.

This clonotype has more than one count but fewer than ten. This chain uses TRBV29-1 with TRBJ1-2; no clear D. Germline values: CDR1 SQVTM, CDR2 ANQGSEA. V lost 5 bases and J 2 bases, leaving 9 bases between the germline ends. This CDR3 is 12 amino acids long. The CDR3, as DNA: TGCAGCGTTAGGAGCAGAAACTATGGCTACACCTTC. This encodes CSVRSRNYGYTF.

The chain has TRBV20-1 and TRBJ2-7; tentative D call: TRBD2 (6 bases). V lost 1 base to trimming and J lost 5 bases, with 12 bases between them. The CDR3 loop spans 13 amino acids. Germline V CDR1 and CDR2: DFQATT, SNEGSKA (reference sequence). CDR3 nucleotides: TGCAGTGCTAGAGCGGGAGTAGTTAACGAGCAGTACTTC. Its protein product is CSARAGVVNEQYF.

The chain has TRBV5-1 and TRBJ2-7, with 7 bases matching TRBD2. CDR3 size: 16 residues. Germline V gene sequence: CDR1 SGHRS, CDR2 YFSETQ. Trimming at V came to 5 bases and at J to 2 bases, leaving 13 bases not matched to a gene. In nucleotides, the CDR3 is TGCGCCAGCAGTTCCGATCCCGGGACTAAACCCTACGAGCAGTACTTC. This gives the protein CASSSDPGTKPYEQYF.

The chain carries TRBV12-3 or TRBV12-4 and TRBJ2-1; TRBD1 matches 10 bases. With V trimmed by 8 bases and J by 5 bases, 21 bases remained unmatched. The CDR3 loop spans 19 amino acids. The CDR3 bases are TGTGCCAGCGGGAATAGGACGACAGGGGGCCCCTCACCTCACAATGAGCAGTTCTTC. It specifies CASGNRTTGGPSPHNEQFF.

V and J are TRBV28 and TRBJ2-7; 10 nucleotides align to TRBD2. The V gene end was trimmed by 4 bases and the J gene end by 2 bases; junction bases not matched to a gene: 8. CDR1 is MDHEN and CDR2 is SYDVKM in the germline V gene. The CDR3 contains 16 residues. The CDR3 DNA reads TGTGCCAGCAGTTATCGCCTAGCGGGAGATACCTACGAGCAGTACTTC. Its protein product is CASSYRLAGDTYEQYF.

CDR3 in DNA: TGTGCCAGCAGCGTAGTCCGGGAGACCCAGTACTTC. Protein: CASSVVRETQYF. This sequence joins TRBV11-2 and TRBJ2-5; D is ambiguous. The germline gives CDR1 SGHAT, CDR2 FQNNGV. This CDR3 region has 12 residues. Trimming left V 5 bases short and J 5 bases short, with 9 bases between. Full variable domain (rest looked up from reference TRBV11-2 and TRBJ2-5): EAGVAQSPRYKIIEKRQSVAFWCNPISGHATLYWYQQILGQGPKLLIQFQNNGVVDDSQLPKDRFSAERLKGVDSTLKIQPAKLEDSAVYLCASSVVRETQYFGPGTRLLVL.

The genes are TRBV5-6 and TRBJ1-1; the match to TRBD1 covers 9 bases. Looked up from germline, CDR1 is SGHDT and CDR2 is YYEEEE. The CDR3 contains 15 residues. V shed 1 base and J 2 bases; nucleotides not matched to a gene: 3. For the CDR3, the DNA is TGTGCCAGCAGCTTGAGGACAGGGGTTAACACTGAAGCTTTCTTT. Residues: CASSLRTGVNTEAFF.

The CDR3 nucleotides are TGTGCCAGCAGTTACGGCACCTCTGGAAACACCATATATTTT. Its protein is CASSYGTSGNTIYF. This sequence joins TRBV6-5 and TRBJ1-3; D gene ambiguous. The CDR3 totals 14 residues. The V end lost 2 bases, the J end lost 0 bases, and 5 bases lay between the germline ends. CDR1 and CDR2 (germline): MNHEY, SVGAGI.

V and J are TRBV24-1 and TRBJ2-1; 7 bases fit TRBD1. The CDR3 consists of 15 residues. CDR1 KGHDR and CDR2 SFDVKD come from the germline V gene. The V and J ends lost 1 base and 12 bases, in that order; junction bases with no gene match: 11. The CDR3 coding sequence is TGTGCCACCAGTGATTTCGGGACAGCAACTGAGGGGCAGTTCTTC. Encoded protein: CATSDFGTATEGQFF.

This clonotype was counted between two and nine times. The CDR3 region is CSAREMGGRVSGELFF. The DNA of the CDR3 is TGCAGTGCTAGAGAAATGGGCGGGAGAGTTTCCGGGGAGCTGTTTTTT. The chain is built from TRBV20-1 and TRBJ2-2; 7 nucleotides agree with TRBD2. Germline V lookup: CDR1 DFQATT, CDR2 SNEGSKA (reference sequence). V was pared by 0 bases and J by 6 bases, with 10 bases of the junction left unmatched. The CDR3 sequence is 16 residues long.

This clonotype occurred a few times. DNA of the CDR3: TGTGCCAGCAGCTGGACAGGGGACAAGAAAAACATTCAGTACTTC. It translates to CASSWTGDKKNIQYF. V gene TRBV5-5 combines with J gene TRBJ2-4, with 9 bases identical to TRBD1. The ends lost 3 bases at V and 4 bases at J; junction bases unmatched: 5. This CDR3 comprises 15 residues. Germline V CDR1 and CDR2: SGHKS, YYEKEE (reference sequence).

The chain is built from TRBV5-1 and TRBJ2-1; TRBD2 matches at 10 bases. Germline-derived CDR1 and CDR2 are SGHRS and YFSETQ. This CDR3 is 18 amino acids long. V lost 7 bases and J lost 6; bases outside the gene matches: 19. For the CDR3, the DNA is TGCGCCAGCGAAGGTCAGTCAATAGCGGGAGGCCCGCTCAATGAGCAGTTCTTC. This codes for CASEGQSIAGGPLNEQFF.

The chain is built from TRBV6-1 and TRBJ2-5, with TRBD1 matching over 9 bases. Germline CDR1 is MNHNS and CDR2 is SASEGT. Losses at the gene ends were 6 bases for V and 7 bases for J; bases not matched to a gene: 12. The CDR3 extends over 15 amino acids. In DNA, the CDR3 is TGTGCCAGCAGCTTCACAGGGGGCGCTGGGGGGACCCAGTACTTC. Protein: CASSFTGGAGGTQYF.

This clonotype appeared a few times. V is TRBV3-1 and J is TRBJ2-5; TRBD2 matches at 11 bases. The CDR3 is 15 amino acids. Per the germline V gene, CDR1 is LGHDT and CDR2 is YNNKEL (reference sequence). The V gene end was trimmed by 3 bases and the J gene end by 1 base; junction bases not matched to a gene: 1. The CDR3 reads CASSQGLAAQETQYF. The CDR3 DNA sequence: TGTGCCAGCAGCCAGGGACTAGCGGCCCAAGAGACCCAGTACTTC.